A single count supports the clone carrying this T cell receptor beta chain. This CDR3 is built from 13 residues. J gave up 6 bases and V 5 bases, and 3 bases lay outside the gene matches. This record comes from a study of blood T cell repertoires in COVID-19. Whole-study context: The United States, Italy and Spain provided the acute and convalescent COVID-19 samples.

Repertoires were generated with immunoSEQ multiplex PCR, while TCRdb's copy carries only in-frame clones and drops some. The sample holds over 150,000 clones, 75% to 85% seen once. The sequencing input was peripheral blood. V gene TRBV12-3 or TRBV12-4 combines with J gene TRBJ2-1; 8 nucleotides line up with TRBD1. This TCR was recovered from a woman in her fifties or sixties with COVID-19, enrolled during active disease. The CDR3 spells CASSRTGSNEQFF. For the CDR3, the DNA is TGTGCCAGCAGTAGGACAGGGAGCAATGAGCAGTTCTTC.